This T cell receptor beta chain was identified during a study of Graves' ophthalmopathy and Graves' hyperthyroidism. Germline lookup yields CDR1 LNHNV and CDR2 YYDKDF (reference sequence). The CDR3 spans 13 residues. Between the trimmed V and J ends, which lost 0 bases and 9 bases, there was a span of 8 bases. RNA transcripts yielded amplified TCR beta CDR3 regions. In the first round, RT-PCR was carried out with HTBI primers, and a multiplex PCR formed the second round. MiXCR was run by TCRdb on the multiplex PCR reads, yielding one entry per CDR3 protein. The sample holds 1 million to 1.3 million distinct CDR3 sequences; roughly 35% are singletons and the top ten take around 10%. This clonotype was counted only a few times.

This sequence joins TRBV15 and TRBJ2-2, with D uncertain. The TCR sequence derives from an adult man with Graves' hyperthyroidism. The sample taken for sequencing was peripheral blood or thyroid tissue (not recorded which). CDR3 nucleotide sequence: TGTGCCACCAGCAGAGATGTCCCCAGGGAGCTGTTTTTT. It translates to CATSRDVPRELFF.